This entry concerns a single TCR beta chain. Its antigen is as yet unknown. The data derive from a study of beta chain features in type 1 diabetes. Expressed TCRB transcripts were sequenced because the isolated RNA had all been reverse transcribed beforehand. Assay used: immunoSEQ multiplex PCR; TCRdb lists only in-frame clones, some missing. The profile shows roughly 280,000 clones, less than 30% of them singletons. The CDR3 extends over 13 amino acids. Germline values: CDR1 SGHTA, CDR2 FQGTGA. V was shortened by 3 bases and J by 4 bases, with 9 bases between the two germline ends. Findings and limits, study-wide: The study found that naive, central memory and Treg TCRB repertoires appeared more similar in patients than in healthy donors. TCRB CDR3s from Type 1 diabetes patients were moderately but significantly shorter in all four CD4+ subsets.

The source material was naive CD4+ T cells from blood. This chain uses TRBV7-3 with TRBJ2-5; weak D call: TRBD2 (5 bases). The origin of this receptor is a woman in her 30s with type 1 diabetes. The CDR3 is CASSFGLLETQYF. The CDR3 region has the DNA TGTGCCAGCAGCTTCGGACTCCTAGAGACCCAGTACTTC.